The 5 T cell receptor beta chains below were found in one sample sequenced in a study of blood T cells in healthy people across ages. A second roughly 6 to 12 cycle PCR used barcoded and J-beta primers. A single record per CDR3 protein comes from TCRdb applying MiXCR to the 5' RACE reads. The data show about 780,000 distinct CDR3 sequences, about 26% seen once. The same specimen was also included in a second study, on T cells of mothers and their children.

Sequencing used blood. These receptors all stem from a boy aged 5-17 years in good health.

The table lists this clonotype with a few counts. At one of its ends the junction is not consistent with the germline gene, which may arise from a read error. The rearrangement links TRBV29-1 to TRBJ2-7; TRBD1 matches at 9 bases. The germline V gene has CDR1 SQVTM and CDR2 ANQGSEA. CDR3 size: 12 residues. The DNA for the CDR3 is TGCGGCGTTACAGGGGGCTACTACGAGCAGTACTTC. Amino acid sequence: CGVTGGYYEQYF.

This clonotype was seen a handful of times. The gene calls are TRBV12-3 or TRBV12-4 and TRBJ1-2; weak D call: TRBD1 (5 bases). V lost 7 bases to trimming and J lost 5 bases, with 14 bases between them. The CDR3 consists of 13 residues. The CDR3 reads CASTMGVGYGYTF. DNA for the CDR3: TGTGCCAGCACCATGGGGGTAGGGTATGGCTACACCTTC.

The sample holds many counts of this clonotype. V gene TRBV5-1 combines with J gene TRBJ2-5, with 9 nucleotides matching TRBD1. In germline, CDR1 is SGHRS, CDR2 YFSETQ. The ends lost 7 bases at V and 2 bases at J; junction bases unmatched: 9. The CDR3 is made up of 15 amino acids. CDR3 nucleotides: TGCGCCAGCTCTGGTCTGGGACAGGGACAAGAGACCCAGTACTTC. This gives the protein CASSGLGQGQETQYF.

Remarks on this clonotype: A junction boundary mismatches the germline segment, possibly from a read error. The chain employs TRBV12-3 or TRBV12-4 and TRBJ2-3; D is undetermined. The CDR3 has 15 residues. The DNA for the CDR3 is TGTGCCAGCAGTTCCCGGAGAATCAGAGCAGATACGCAATATTTT. Translated: CASSSRRIRADTQYF.

In its sample, this clonotype was seen a few times. The chain couples TRBV12-3 or TRBV12-4 to TRBJ2-6, with 9 bases aligning to TRBD1. V was clipped by 7 bases and J by 2 bases; unmatched bases: 9. The CDR3 runs to 17 residues. CDR3 sequence (DNA): TGTGCCAGCACACCCCTAACAGGGGGCGCTGGGGCCAACGTCCTGACTTTC. It encodes CASTPLTGGAGANVLTF.